These 5 T cell receptor beta chains came from one sample sequenced in a study of blood T cell repertoires in COVID-19. The repertoire was sequenced with immunoSEQ multiplex PCR; TCRdb's copy has only in-frame clones and lacks some. The repertoire has about 120,000 clones, 70% to 85% of them found once; the top ten carry 4% to 5.5%. Input material: peripheral blood. These receptors were obtained from a woman aged 65 to 85 with acute or convalescent COVID-19.

The rearrangement joins TRBV19 to TRBJ1-5; 10 nucleotides align to TRBD1. V lost 5 bases, J lost 6 bases, and 4 bases stayed unmatched. The CDR3 sequence is 14 residues long. Germline V lookup: CDR1 LNHDA, CDR2 SQIVND (reference sequence). CDR3 residues: CASSAGQGGQPQHF. Here the CDR3 DNA reads TGTGCCAGTAGTGCCGGACAGGGGGGTCAGCCCCAGCATTTT.

This chain uses TRBV6-6 with TRBJ1-1; the D gene is possibly TRBD1 (6 bases). Trimming cost V 6 bases and J 0 bases, with 11 bases left between them. The length of the CDR3 is 14 residues. Per germline, CDR1 MNHNY and CDR2 SVGAGI (reference sequence). CDR3 in amino acids: CASRGGEMNTEAFF. CDR3 sequence (DNA): TGTGCCAGCAGAGGGGGGGAAATGAACACTGAAGCTTTCTTT.

This chain joins TRBV2 and TRBJ1-4, with 8 positions matching TRBD1. V lost 1 base and J lost 2; bases outside the gene matches: 3. Looked up from germline, CDR1 is SNHLY and CDR2 is FYNNEI. This CDR3 contains 16 residues. DNA of the CDR3: TGTGCCAGCAGTGAAGACAGGGGGGCGACTAATGAAAAACTGTTTTTT. Protein: CASSEDRGATNEKLFF.

DNA for the CDR3: TGTGCCAGCAGCATCGGGACAGGGGTTGGCTACGAGCAGTACGTC. Encoded protein: CASSIGTGVGYEQYV. The rearrangement joins TRBV21-1 to TRBJ2-7; TRBD1 reflects the table's D call only, with no check against the DNA. TRBV21-1 is a listed pseudogene. The CDR3 loop spans 15 amino acids.

The chain carries TRBV15 and TRBJ1-1, with 8 bases matching TRBD1. Losses at the gene ends were 0 bases for V and 9 bases for J; bases not matched to a gene: 3. Germline V gene data show CDR1 as LNHNV and CDR2 as YYDKDF (reference sequence). The CDR3 covers 13 residues. The CDR3 bases are TGTGCCACCAGCAGAGACGGGACAGGCCAAGCTTTCTTT. Encoded protein: CATSRDGTGQAFF.